The 6 T cell receptor beta chains below come from one sample, sequenced in a study of cytomegalovirus exposure and HLA in healthy donors. Some clones are missing from TCRdb's copy, which holds only in-frame ones; the method was immunoSEQ multiplex PCR. The sample has 250,000 or so clones, approximately 84% seen once; the top ten hold 9.5% to 15%. Sequenced input: PBMCs. These receptors were taken from a man in his late teens or twenties in good health and CMV-seropositive.

The J gene is TRBJ1-2, the V gene TRBV4-2; 8 positions agree with TRBD1. V lost 0 bases to trimming and J lost 4 bases; unmatched junction nucleotides: 1. The CDR3 is 14 amino acids. The germline V gene has CDR1 LGHNA and CDR2 YNFKEQ. The CDR3 region is CASSQDRGPYGYTF. The CDR3 DNA follows: TGTGCCAGCAGCCAAGACAGGGGGCCCTATGGCTACACCTTC.

CDR3 nucleotide sequence: TGTGCCAGCAACCCGACTAGCGGGAGGTTTAATGAGCAGTTCTTC. Translated, it gives CASNPTSGRFNEQFF. This chain connects TRBV7-2 to TRBJ2-1; 13 nucleotides agree with TRBD2. Germline values: CDR1 SGHTA, CDR2 FQGNSA. V lost 7 bases to trimming and J lost 7 bases; unmatched junction nucleotides: 7. The CDR3 has 15 amino acids. The full variable domain, rest sourced from reference TRBV7-2 and TRBJ2-1, is GAGVSQSPSNKVTEKGKDVELRCDPISGHTALYWYRQSLGQGLEFLIYFQGNSAPDKSGLPSDRFSAERTGGSVSTLTIQRTQQEDSAVYLCASNPTSGRFNEQFFGPGTRLTVL.

The rearrangement uses TRBV5-1 and TRBJ2-5; 12 bases map to TRBD2. Per germline, CDR1 SGHRS and CDR2 YFSETQ. Trimming took 4 bases from V and 4 from J; bases not matched to a gene: 2. The CDR3 is 14 amino acids. The CDR3 is CASSAGLAGETQYF. The CDR3 coding sequence is TGCGCCAGCAGCGCGGGACTAGCGGGAGAGACCCAGTACTTC.

The chain is built from TRBV30 and TRBJ1-5; D remains unclear. V was shortened by 0 bases and J by 4 bases, with 13 bases between the two germline ends. Germline lookup yields CDR1 GTSNPN and CDR2 SVGIG (reference sequence). CDR3 length equals 15 residues. The CDR3 loop is CAWSVWRRLNQPQHF. CDR3 DNA sequence: TGTGCCTGGAGTGTGTGGCGGCGATTGAATCAGCCCCAGCATTTT.

The chain uses TRBV27 and TRBJ2-1; no definite D call. V was shortened by 6 bases and J by 0 bases, with 12 bases between the two germline ends. Germline CDR1 MNHEY, CDR2 SMNVEV (reference sequence). The CDR3 runs to 15 residues. CDR3 DNA: TGTGCCAGCAGCCTGGTACCGAGCTCCTACAATGAGCAGTTCTTC. Translation gives CASSLVPSSYNEQFF.

In this sample, this clone turned up a few times. CDR3 nucleotide sequence: TGTGCCAGCAGCCCTAAACAGGGCGCTAACTATGGCTACACCTTC. It specifies CASSPKQGANYGYTF. The J gene is TRBJ1-2, the V gene TRBV5-4, with D maybe TRBD1 (6 bases). In germline, CDR1 is SGHNT, CDR2 YYREEE (reference sequence). The CDR3 runs to 15 residues. V was shortened by 4 bases and J by 0 bases, with 13 bases between the two germline ends.